This T cell receptor beta chain is drawn from a study of molecular identifiers for immune sequencing clone quantification. This clonotype has at least ten counts. Its antigen is currently unknown. Study-level points and caveats: Underestimation of highly expanded clone sizes could arise where identical TCR molecules share a barcode.

CDR1 is LGHNA, CDR2 YSLEER, per germline. The germline V and J ends were trimmed by 1 base and 0 bases, with 10 bases remaining between them. CDR3 size: 15 residues. TCRdb re-analysed the PCR reads in MiXCR, keeping a single row per CDR3 protein. The table has about 65,000 distinct CDR3 sequences, about 18% seen once. The chain recombines TRBV4-3 with TRBJ2-7; D ambiguous. Sequencing input: naive CD8+ T cells from blood, with Jurkat cell RNA spiked in. Subset here: FACS-sorted CD8+CD4-CCR7+CD45RA+ naive T cells. This TCR was recovered from a human donor in good health. Some libraries in this study had Jurkat cell RNA spiked in. In DNA form, the CDR3 reads TGCGCCAGCAGCCAAGGCGTGGGCCCCTCCTACGAGCAGTACTTC. The encoded protein is CASSQGVGPSYEQYF.